Shown below are 17 T cell receptor beta chains from a single sample sequenced in a study of T cells in Graves' hyperthyroidism and ophthalmopathy. Amplification yielded TCR beta CDR3 regions, with RNA transcripts as the source. First-round RT-PCR targeting the TCR CDR3 was performed with the HTBI primer set. TCRdb used MiXCR to reprocess the multiplex PCR reads, holding one entry per CDR3 protein. The sample has 300,000 to 400,000 distinct CDR3 sequences, approximately 13% seen once. The sample taken for sequencing was blood. Every receptor here comes from a woman younger than 35 with Graves' hyperthyroidism.

This chain joins TRBV20-1 and TRBJ1-5; D is possibly TRBD1 (5 bases). V dropped 3 bases and J dropped 0 bases, with 12 bases sitting between them. CDR1 and CDR2 (germline): DFQATT, SNEGSKA (reference sequence). This CDR3 comprises 15 residues. This CDR3 is CSASQGTFSNQPQHF. The CDR3 nucleotides are TGCAGTGCTAGCCAGGGAACTTTTAGCAATCAGCCCCAGCATTTT.

The V call is TRBV5-6, the J call TRBJ2-3, with a tentative D call TRBD1 (6 bases). CDR1 and CDR2 (germline): SGHDT, YYEEEE. Trimming stripped 7 bases from V and 2 bases from J, with 14 bases between. This CDR3 spans 14 amino acids. The CDR3: CASELRGPTDTQYF. The CDR3 nucleotides are TGTGCCAGCGAACTCAGGGGCCCCACAGATACGCAGTATTTT.

This clonotype appeared many times. The chain employs TRBV9 and TRBJ1-1, with 9 bases identical to TRBD1. This CDR3 has 15 amino acids. The V segment lost 2 bases and the J segment 1 base; nucleotides outside the gene matches: 3. CDR1 SGDLS and CDR2 YYNGEE come from the germline V gene. CDR3 loop: CASSVGQGSNTEAFF. The CDR3 nucleotides read TGTGCCAGCAGCGTGGGACAGGGATCGAACACTGAAGCTTTCTTT.

This clonotype was detected ten times or more. This chain uses TRBV5-1 with TRBJ2-7, with a tentative D call TRBD1 (6 bases). This CDR3 contains 15 residues. V was shortened by 4 bases and J by 5 bases, with 19 bases between the two germline ends. Germline CDR1 and CDR2: SGHRS and YFSETQ. CDR3 sequence reads: CASSRAPGAQDEQYF. CDR3 coding DNA: TGCGCCAGCAGCCGGGCGCCAGGGGCCCAGGACGAGCAGTACTTC.

This clonotype was seen a handful of times. The chain combines TRBV10-3 with TRBJ2-4, with a tentative D call TRBD2 (5 bases). V shed 6 bases and J shed 3 bases, with 18 bases lying between them. Germline V CDR1 and CDR2: ENHRY, SYGVKD. The CDR3 has 16 amino acids. The CDR3 nucleotides are TGTGCCATCAGCGACCTAGCTTTTTCTGACAAAAACATTCAGTACTTC. This translates into CAISDLAFSDKNIQYF.

This clonotype has ten or more counts. V and J are TRBV20-1 and TRBJ1-3; 7 bases fit TRBD1. The V and J ends lost 0 bases and 4 bases, in that order; junction bases with no gene match: 3. The CDR3 extends over 14 amino acids. Germline V CDR1 and CDR2: DFQATT, SNEGSKA (reference sequence). This CDR3 reads CSARDPTGGNTIYF. Here the CDR3 DNA reads TGCAGTGCTAGAGATCCGACAGGGGGAAACACCATATATTTT.

This clonotype was observed at least ten times. This chain connects TRBV29-1 to TRBJ2-7, with D hard to call. With 4 bases removed from V and 0 bases from J, the gap between germline ends came to 7 bases. This CDR3 is 12 amino acids long. Germline V gene lookup returns CDR1 SQVTM and CDR2 ANQGSEA. The CDR3 region has the DNA TGCAGCGTTGCGGGCAGCTCCTACGAGCAGTACTTC. This translates into CSVAGSSYEQYF.

This clonotype turned up a few times. Just one base apart from a much larger clone, this may be a read error. The chain recombines TRBV12-3 or TRBV12-4 with TRBJ2-1; 9 nucleotides align to TRBD2. The CDR3 has 15 amino acids. The CDR3 DNA sequence: TGTGCCAGCAGTTTCAGCGGGAGGTCGAGGAATGGGCAGTTCTTC. Its protein is CASSFSGRSRNGQFF.

The DNA for the CDR3 is TGCGCCAGCAGTGAGGGACAGACCTTCTACGAGCAGTACTTC. This sequence encodes CASSEGQTFYEQYF. The chain couples TRBV10-2 to TRBJ2-7; D is perhaps TRBD1 (6 bases). Trimming removed 2 bases at V and 3 bases at J, with 11 bases between. CDR1 and CDR2 (germline): WSHSY, SAAADI. The CDR3 loop spans 14 amino acids.

This clonotype was seen many times. This chain uses TRBV3-1 with TRBJ2-3; 8 bases map to TRBD2. The germline V gene has CDR1 LGHDT and CDR2 YNNKEL (reference sequence). Losses at the gene ends were 6 bases for V and 0 bases for J; bases not matched to a gene: 5. This CDR3 comprises 15 residues. The CDR3 spells CASSRTSQSTDTQYF. The CDR3 DNA sequence: TGTGCCAGCAGTCGGACTAGCCAAAGCACAGATACGCAGTATTTT.

This clonotype was counted at least ten times. The J gene is TRBJ2-7, the V gene TRBV11-1, with 7 bases matching TRBD2. CDR3 length equals 15 residues. The trim removed 5 bases at V and 3 bases at J, leaving 10 bases unmatched. The germline CDR1 and CDR2 sequences are SGHAT and FQDESV (reference sequence). The CDR3 nucleotides read TGTGCCAGCAGCACCGGGACTACTGACGTCTACGAGCAGTACTTC. Residues: CASSTGTTDVYEQYF.

This clonotype has ten or more counts. CDR3 amino acids: CASSQDPGLGGASRDEQFF. CDR3 nucleotide sequence: TGTGCCAGCAGCCAAGATCCCGGACTTGGCGGCGCGTCAAGGGATGAGCAGTTCTTC. The rearrangement joins TRBV3-1 to TRBJ2-1; TRBD2 is a possible D gene (5 bases). V dropped 0 bases and J dropped 8 bases, with 26 bases sitting between them. CDR1 and CDR2 (germline): LGHDT, YNNKEL (reference sequence). This CDR3 spans 19 amino acids.

In its sample, this clonotype was seen many times. The J gene is TRBJ2-1, the V gene TRBV7-2; 12 bases are shared with TRBD2. This CDR3 is 16 amino acids long. V lost 4 bases and J lost 3; bases outside the gene matches: 4. Germline lookup yields CDR1 SGHTA and CDR2 FQGNSA. The CDR3 loop is CASSYSSGRGYNEQFF. In DNA form, the CDR3 reads TGTGCCAGCAGCTACTCTAGCGGGAGGGGCTACAATGAGCAGTTCTTC.

This clonotype showed up many times. The genes are TRBV14 and TRBJ2-1; 8 bases agree with TRBD2. V trimming: 1 base; J trimming: 4 bases; junction bases outside the gene matches: 12. Per the germline V gene, CDR1 is SGHDN and CDR2 is FVKESK. This CDR3 is 18 amino acids long. CDR3 sequence reads: CASSQALSLAGNYNEQFF. The CDR3 nucleotides are TGTGCCAGCAGCCAAGCTTTGTCCCTAGCGGGTAATTACAATGAGCAGTTCTTC.

In this sample, this clonotype turned up a few times. The chain uses TRBV4-2 and TRBJ2-7, with TRBD2 identical over 8 bases. The CDR3 runs to 17 residues. The V and J ends lost 0 bases and 4 bases, in that order; junction bases with no gene match: 11. In germline, CDR1 is LGHNA, CDR2 YNFKEQ. The CDR3: CASSQDLRVASGYEQYF. CDR3 coding DNA: TGTGCCAGCAGCCAAGATCTAAGGGTGGCTAGCGGGTACGAGCAGTACTTC.

The table lists this clonotype with many counts. The genes are TRBV7-2 and TRBJ1-3; D possibly corresponds to TRBD1 (6 bases). The CDR3 runs to 14 residues. Germline V gives CDR1 SGHTA, CDR2 FQGNSA. V lost 7 bases, J lost 4 bases, and 14 bases lay in between. CDR3 DNA: TGTGCCAGCAACCCCCAGGGGCCCGGAAACACCATATATTTT. It is translated as CASNPQGPGNTIYF.

This clonotype is a singleton in its sample. J is TRBJ2-7 and V is TRBV19; tentative D call: TRBD2 (6 bases). V gave up 9 bases and J gave up 2 bases, with 20 bases separating them. The CDR3 extends over 15 amino acids. Germline values: CDR1 LNHDA, CDR2 SQIVND (reference sequence). The CDR3 here is CASSFSRDPPYEQYF. In DNA form, the CDR3 reads TGTGCCAGCAGTTTCTCGCGGGATCCCCCCTACGAGCAGTACTTC.